What follows is one TCR beta chain and its context. The source of the sample is a study of blood T cell repertoires in COVID-19. This CDR3 spans 12 amino acids. V was shortened by 2 bases and J by 3 bases, with 2 bases between the two germline ends. Germline values: CDR1 SGHDT, CDR2 YYEEEE. In the study's own analysis: Estimation of nucleated cell counts was performed using reference gene primer amplification. Assay used: immunoSEQ multiplex PCR; TCRdb lists only in-frame clones, some missing. The V and J calls and clone size were taken over from that table, and D and trimming were inferred from the DNA. Of roughly 350,000 clones in the sample, about 85% were seen once.

Input material: peripheral blood. The sequence derives from a woman between 18 and 29 years old with acute or convalescent COVID-19. The chain is built from TRBV5-6 and TRBJ2-2; no reliable D call. The CDR3 sequence: CASSFDTGELFF. The CDR3 DNA sequence: TGTGCCAGCAGCTTCGACACCGGGGAGCTGTTTTTT.